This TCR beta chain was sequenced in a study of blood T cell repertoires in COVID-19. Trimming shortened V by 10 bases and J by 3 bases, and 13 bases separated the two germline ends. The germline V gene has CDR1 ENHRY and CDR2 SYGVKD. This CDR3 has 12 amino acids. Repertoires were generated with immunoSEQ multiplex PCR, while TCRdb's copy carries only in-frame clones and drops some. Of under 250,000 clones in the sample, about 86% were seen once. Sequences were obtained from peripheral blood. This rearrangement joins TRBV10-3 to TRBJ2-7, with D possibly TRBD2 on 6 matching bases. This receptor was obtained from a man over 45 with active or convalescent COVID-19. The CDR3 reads CATGGRGYEQYF. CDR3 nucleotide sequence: TGTGCCACCGGGGGACGGGGCTACGAGCAGTACTTC.